Sequencing of this T cell receptor (beta chain) was carried out in a study of vaccination and CD4 T cells after COVID-19. Treatment noted: roughly 11-day PBMC culture with coronavirus spike peptide pools or control peptides (ViraFEST assay). With the Oncomine TCR Beta short-read assay, DNA from cultured CD4+ T cells was sequenced. MiXCR, run by TCRdb on the PCR reads, gives a single entry per CDR3 protein. The sample lists over 10,000 distinct CDR3 sequences, 25% to 30% occurring once. Note on this clonotype: Its antigen is undetermined.

V lost 2 bases, J lost 4 bases, and 20 bases lay in between. CDR1 GTSNPN and CDR2 SVGIG come from the germline V gene (reference sequence). This CDR3 is 16 amino acids long. The genes are TRBV30 and TRBJ1-1; D is undetermined. The origin of this receptor is a human donor who received a COVID-19 vaccine. This specimen consisted of CD4+ T cells from blood, cultured in vitro, obtained before SARS-CoV-2 vaccination. The DNA for the CDR3 is TGTGCCTGGAGTTCCCCGACGAACACTCCTGGCACTGAAGCTTTCTTT. It encodes CAWSSPTNTPGTEAFF.